These 24 T cell receptor beta chains came from one sample sequenced in a study of blood T cell repertoires in COVID-19. Clones were read by immunoSEQ multiplex PCR, and TCRdb kept only the in-frame ones, dropping some. Among fewer than 200,000 clones listed, around four fifths were seen once. Material: peripheral blood. The receptors derive from a woman aged 80 or over with acute or convalescent COVID-19.

The chain joins TRBV5-4 to TRBJ1-4; possibly TRBD1 for D (5 bases). Trimming left V 0 bases short and J 5 bases short, with 8 bases between. The CDR3 spans 14 residues. Germline V gene lookup returns CDR1 SGHNT and CDR2 YYREEE (reference sequence). CDR3 bases: TGTGCCAGCAGCTTGGGCAGGACAAATGAAAAACTGTTTTTT. As protein: CASSLGRTNEKLFF.

The chain recombines TRBV5-1 with TRBJ2-7; tentatively, D is TRBD1 (5 bases). The CDR3 has 14 amino acids. V was clipped by 5 bases and J by 2 bases, with 14 bases between them. Germline V gene data show CDR1 as SGHRS and CDR2 as YFSETQ. The CDR3 sequence: CASSSTGEPYEQYF. The CDR3 DNA reads as TGCGCCAGCAGTTCCACAGGCGAACCCTACGAGCAGTACTTC.

V gene TRBV11-3 combines with J gene TRBJ2-2; 7 bases line up with TRBD2. V lost 1 base, J lost 5 bases, and 7 bases stayed unmatched. The CDR3 loop spans 16 amino acids. The germline V gene encodes CDR1 SGHNT and CDR2 YENEEA. CDR3 bases: TGTGCCAGCAGCTTAGTGGGAGCGGGGAGGACCGGGGAGCTGTTTTTT. The encoded protein is CASSLVGAGRTGELFF.

This clone was observed a handful of times. This rearrangement joins TRBV30 to TRBJ1-2; 7 nucleotides match TRBD1. The V gene end was trimmed by 5 bases and the J gene end by 8 bases; junction bases not matched to a gene: 14. The CDR3 covers 14 residues. Per germline, CDR1 GTSNPN and CDR2 SVGIG (reference sequence). The CDR3 region is CAWVRPGTANGYTF. CDR3 coding DNA: TGTGCCTGGGTCCGTCCCGGGACAGCAAACGGCTACACCTTC.

This clone appeared a few times. The CDR3 region is CAISGTGGRYPDTQYF. CDR3 nucleotides: TGTGCCATCAGTGGGACCGGCGGGAGATACCCAGATACGCAGTATTTT. The chain joins TRBV10-3 to TRBJ2-3, with 7 bases that match TRBD2. The germline V gene has CDR1 ENHRY and CDR2 SYGVKD. The CDR3 is 16 residues long. With V trimmed by 4 bases and J by 4 bases, 11 bases remained unmatched.

This clone was counted between two and nine times. The V and J genes are TRBV5-5 and TRBJ1-1; 10 bases are shared with TRBD1. With 4 bases clipped from V and 0 bases from J, the junction kept 15 bases outside the gene matches. The CDR3 contains 19 residues. Germline lookup yields CDR1 SGHKS and CDR2 YYEKEE (reference sequence). The CDR3 sequence is CASSHSDRGRVGLNTEAFF. DNA for the CDR3: TGTGCCAGCAGCCACTCCGACAGGGGGCGGGTGGGTTTGAACACTGAAGCTTTCTTT.

The chain couples TRBV6-5 to TRBJ1-5, with D tentatively TRBD1 (5 bases). This CDR3 has 13 amino acids. Trimming cost V 6 bases and J 6 bases, with 12 bases left between them. Germline CDR1 MNHEY, CDR2 SVGAGI. CDR3 amino acids: CASSSRAAQPQHF. For the CDR3, the DNA is TGTGCCAGCAGCAGCAGGGCCGCTCAGCCCCAGCATTTT.

This chain links TRBV12-5 with TRBJ1-1, with a possible D match to TRBD1 (6 bases). The CDR3 contains 15 residues. Trimming took off 3 bases at V and 2 bases at J, with 13 bases between the two ends. The V gene's germline CDR1 is LGHNT and CDR2 FRNRAP. The DNA for the CDR3 is TGTGCTAGTGGTTTTGCCAACAGGGCCAACACTGAAGCTTTCTTT. Translation: CASGFANRANTEAFF.

The chain is built from TRBV4-2 and TRBJ2-1; no reliable D call. The V gene's germline CDR1 is LGHNA and CDR2 YNFKEQ. Trimming cost V 0 bases and J 12 bases, with 6 bases left between them. CDR3 length: 11 amino acids. The DNA of the CDR3 is TGTGCCAGCAGCCAAGATGGGCGGCAGTTCTTC. This encodes CASSQDGRQFF.

The rearrangement uses TRBV19 and TRBJ2-1, with TRBD2 matching over 8 bases. CDR1 is LNHDA, CDR2 SQIVND, per germline (reference sequence). The CDR3 loop spans 15 amino acids. Germline trimming cut 5 bases from V and 10 bases from J; bases unmatched to any gene: 13. In DNA form, the CDR3 reads TGTGCCAGTAGTCTAGGGAGCGGGAGCCCACCCGAGCAGTTCTTC. Its protein product is CASSLGSGSPPEQFF. Full variable domain (rest looked up from reference TRBV19 and TRBJ2-1): DGGITQSPKYLFRKEGQNVTLSCEQNLNHDAMYWYRQDPGQGLRLIYYSQIVNDFQKGDIAEGYSVSREKKESFPLTVTSAQKNPTAFYLCASSLGSGSPPEQFFGPGTRLTVL.

By sample fraction, this clone is medium-sized. The V gene is TRBV2, the J gene TRBJ1-2, with D perhaps matching TRBD1 (6 bases). The CDR3 is 12 residues long. V lost 7 bases, J lost 8 bases, and 14 bases lay in between. In germline, CDR1 is SNHLY, CDR2 FYNNEI. CDR3 DNA sequence: TGTGCCAGCACCCCACAGGGAGTAGGCTACACCTTC. As protein: CASTPQGVGYTF.

The V and J genes are TRBV2 and TRBJ1-1; no definite D call. The CDR3 covers 15 residues. V was clipped by 1 base and J by 6 bases, with 15 bases between them. Looked up from germline, CDR1 is SNHLY and CDR2 is FYNNEI. CDR3 region: CASSEGTRQPPEAFF. The CDR3, as DNA: TGTGCCAGCAGTGAAGGGACTCGGCAGCCACCTGAAGCTTTCTTT. Variable domain in full (rest from reference TRBV2 and TRBJ1-1): EPEVTQTPSHQVTQMGQEVILRCVPISNHLYFYWYRQILGQKVEFLVSFYNNEISEKSEIFDDQFSVERPDGSNFTLKIRSTKLEDSAMYFCASSEGTRQPPEAFFGQGTRLTVV.

V is TRBV5-1 and J is TRBJ2-1, with D possibly being TRBD2 (5 bases). Trimming cost V 6 bases and J 10 bases, with 11 bases left between them. Germline CDR1 is SGHRS and CDR2 is YFSETQ. The CDR3 is 11 amino acids. CDR3 DNA sequence: TGCGCCAGCAAGGGAGAGGCAGAGCAGTTCTTC. Translation gives CASKGEAEQFF.

This chain links TRBV4-2 with TRBJ2-7; unclear D gene. This CDR3 is 14 amino acids long. Trimming shortened V by 0 bases and J by 1 base, and 7 bases separated the two germline ends. Germline V gives CDR1 LGHNA, CDR2 YNFKEQ. DNA for the CDR3: TGTGCCAGCAGCCAAGACAGGTTATCCTACGAGCAGTACTTC. This gives the protein CASSQDRLSYEQYF.

V usage is TRBV7-9 and J usage is TRBJ2-5, with D possibly matching TRBD2 (5 bases). There are 16 residues in the CDR3. The germline gives CDR1 SEHNR, CDR2 FQNEAQ (reference sequence). Trimming left V 2 bases short and J 1 base short, with 14 bases between. The CDR3 loop is CASSLRGIGPQETQYF. In DNA form, the CDR3 reads TGTGCCAGCAGCTTACGGGGAATCGGGCCCCAAGAGACCCAGTACTTC.

V and J are TRBV4-1 and TRBJ2-6, with 7 bases lining up with TRBD1. CDR3 size: 19 residues. The germline gives CDR1 MGHRA, CDR2 YSYEKL. V dropped 0 bases and J dropped 0; count of bases not matched to a gene: 8. In DNA, the CDR3 is TGCGCCAGCAGCCAAGATCAGAGGACAGGAAGCTCTGGGGCCAACGTCCTGACTTTC. Protein product: CASSQDQRTGSSGANVLTF.

This sequence joins TRBV2 and TRBJ2-6, with D uncertain. This CDR3 region has 14 residues. Germline V gene lookup returns CDR1 SNHLY and CDR2 FYNNEI. Trimming cost V 4 bases and J 1 base, with 5 bases left between them. The CDR3 is CASSGRSGANVLTF. The CDR3 DNA reads as TGTGCCAGCAGTGGGAGATCTGGGGCCAACGTCCTGACTTTC.

The chain couples TRBV10-1 to TRBJ1-4; 10 bases line up with TRBD1. The CDR3 is made up of 14 amino acids. Germline values: CDR1 WNHNN, CDR2 SYGVQD (reference sequence). Unmatched junction bases numbered 7, after V lost 7 bases and J lost 8 bases. For the CDR3, the DNA is TGCGCCAGCACTAGGGGACAGGGGAGGGAAAAACTGTTTTTT. Amino acid sequence: CASTRGQGREKLFF.

The chain is built from TRBV20-1 and TRBJ2-7; D is undetermined. CDR3 size: 14 residues. The germline CDR1 and CDR2 sequences are DFQATT and SNEGSKA (reference sequence). Trimming took 3 bases from V and 4 from J, leaving 16 bases between them. The CDR3 is CSASTQAHPYEQYF. CDR3 nucleotide sequence: TGCAGTGCTAGTACGCAGGCTCACCCTTACGAGCAGTACTTC.

The chain couples TRBV10-3 to TRBJ1-5; a possible D gene is TRBD1 (5 bases). This CDR3 has 14 amino acids. CDR1 is ENHRY, CDR2 SYGVKD, per germline. Deletions cut 0 bases from V and 2 bases from J, with 5 bases between. The chain's CDR3 is CAISESTGNQPQHF. The CDR3 nucleotides read TGTGCCATCAGTGAGTCGACAGGCAATCAGCCCCAGCATTTT.

V gene TRBV5-8 combines with J gene TRBJ1-1; D is ambiguous. From germline, CDR1 is SGHTS and CDR2 YDEGEE. The CDR3 is 11 residues long. The V end was cut by 4 bases, the J end by 4 bases, with 5 bases between. In DNA, the CDR3 is TGTGCCAGCAGCAGAGTCACTGAAGCTTTCTTT. It is translated as CASSRVTEAFF.

The V call is TRBV4-2, the J call TRBJ2-7; 7 bases match TRBD1. V dropped 0 bases and J dropped 1; count of bases not matched to a gene: 6. Germline V gene lookup returns CDR1 LGHNA and CDR2 YNFKEQ. This CDR3 is built from 16 residues. CDR3 loop: CASSQDFTGVSYEQYF. The CDR3 nucleotides are TGTGCCAGCAGCCAAGATTTCACAGGGGTTTCCTACGAGCAGTACTTC.

The rearrangement links TRBV5-1 to TRBJ1-1; 11 bases match TRBD1. The germline V gene encodes CDR1 SGHRS and CDR2 YFSETQ. The CDR3 has 16 amino acids. The V and J ends lost 4 bases and 0 bases, in that order; junction bases with no gene match: 5. The CDR3 loop reads CASSRDRGSLNTEAFF. In DNA form, the CDR3 reads TGCGCCAGCAGCCGGGACAGGGGGTCTTTGAACACTGAAGCTTTCTTT.

The rearrangement uses TRBV6-2 or TRBV6-3 and TRBJ1-1; 7 bases fit TRBD1. Germline CDR1 MNHEY, CDR2 SVGEGT. The CDR3 has 15 amino acids. V lost 6 bases to trimming and J lost 1 base; unmatched junction nucleotides: 8. CDR3 in amino acids: CASSSGQVKNTEAFF. As DNA, the CDR3 is TGTGCCAGCAGCAGTGGACAGGTTAAGAACACTGAAGCTTTCTTT.